Presented here are 5 T cell receptor beta chains from one specimen sequenced in a study of blood T cells in healthy people across ages. A second PCR, run for about 7 to 11 cycles, used a sample-barcoded 5' primer plus a J-beta primer mix. TCRdb reanalysed the 5' RACE reads using MiXCR and keeps one entry per CDR3 protein. Of about 1.1 million distinct CDR3 sequences in the sample, around two fifths are singletons; the top ten hold under 15%. The source material was blood. These receptors all stem from a man aged 18 to 29 in good health.

The CDR3 is CSVEQGGYYGYTF. CDR3 DNA: TGCAGCGTCGAGCAGGGGGGGTACTATGGCTACACCTTC. The genes are TRBV29-1 and TRBJ1-2; 7 bases match TRBD1. This CDR3 region has 13 residues. Trimming removed 6 bases from V and 3 bases from J; junction bases left unmatched: 7. Germline V lookup: CDR1 SQVTM, CDR2 ANQGSEA. The full variable domain, rest sourced from reference TRBV29-1 and TRBJ1-2, is SAVISQKPSRDICQRGTSLTIQCQVDSQVTMMFWYRQQPGQSLTLIATANQGSEATYESGFVIDKFPISRPNLTFSTLTVSNMSPEDSSIYLCSVEQGGYYGYTFGSGTRLTVV.

The chain has TRBV9 and TRBJ2-5; D may be TRBD2 (5 bases). CDR1 and CDR2 from the germline V gene are SGDLS and YYNGEE. V gave up 4 bases and J gave up 11 bases, with 27 bases separating them. The CDR3 spans 16 residues. CDR3 sequence: CASSIAPGNSDNEQYF. CDR3 nucleotide sequence: TGTGCCAGCAGCATTGCCCCGGGGAATTCAGACAATGAGCAGTACTTC.

The chain recombines TRBV9 with TRBJ2-5; D gene ambiguous. V was pared by 0 bases and J by 11 bases, with 17 bases between. The CDR3 is made up of 14 amino acids. Germline CDR1 and CDR2: SGDLS and YYNGEE. CDR3 loop: CASSVEFRGNEQYF. In DNA, the CDR3 is TGTGCCAGCAGCGTAGAGTTTAGAGGAAATGAGCAGTACTTC.

There are a few counts of this clonotype. The J gene is TRBJ2-1, the V gene TRBV4-1, with TRBD2 identical over 8 bases. Germline lookup yields CDR1 MGHRA and CDR2 YSYEKL. This CDR3 is 15 amino acids long. V trimming: 6 bases; J trimming: 6 bases; junction bases outside the gene matches: 10. The CDR3 nucleotides are TGCGCCAGCAGGCTCACTAGCGGCACCATCAATGAGCAGTTCTTC. It codes for CASRLTSGTINEQFF.

This chain joins TRBV9 and TRBJ1-3; unclear D gene. The CDR3 length is 12 residues. Per the germline V gene, CDR1 is SGDLS and CDR2 is YYNGEE. V lost 0 bases and J 4 bases, leaving 2 bases between the germline ends. CDR3 nucleotide sequence: TGTGCCAGCAGCGTAGTCGGAAACACCATATATTTT. Translated: CASSVVGNTIYF.